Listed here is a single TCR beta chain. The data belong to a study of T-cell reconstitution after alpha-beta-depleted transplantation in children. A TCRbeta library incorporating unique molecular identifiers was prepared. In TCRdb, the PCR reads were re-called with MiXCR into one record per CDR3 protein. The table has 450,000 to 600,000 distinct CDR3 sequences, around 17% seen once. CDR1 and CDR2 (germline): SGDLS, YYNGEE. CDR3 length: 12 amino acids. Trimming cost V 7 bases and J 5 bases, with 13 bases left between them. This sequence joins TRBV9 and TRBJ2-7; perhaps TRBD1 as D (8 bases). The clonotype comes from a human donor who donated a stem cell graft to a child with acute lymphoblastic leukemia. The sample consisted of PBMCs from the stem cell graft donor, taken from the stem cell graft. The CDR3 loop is CASGGDRNEQYF. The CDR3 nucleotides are TGTGCCAGCGGGGGGGACAGGAACGAGCAGTACTTC.